This T cell receptor beta chain was observed in a study of blood T cells in healthy people across ages. This clonotype was seen only a few times. Alongside a J-beta primer mix, a sample-barcoded 5' primer served in a second PCR lasting about 7 to 12 cycles. One entry per CDR3 protein results from TCRdb running MiXCR on the 5' RACE reads. The repertoire holds about 2 million distinct CDR3 sequences, with around 50% as singletons. Drawing of peripheral blood yielded roughly 9.8 milliliters from each donor. The source material was blood. This receptor was obtained from a woman aged 40 to 55 in good health.

The CDR3 spells CASSPSGQYYEQYF. The DNA for the CDR3 is TGTGCCAGCAGCCCTTCGGGACAGTACTACGAGCAGTACTTC. The V and J genes are TRBV3-1 and TRBJ2-5; 7 bases are shared with TRBD1. The J call is in doubt because the DNA end fits TRBJ2-7 better. The CDR3 contains 14 residues. Per germline, CDR1 LGHDT and CDR2 YNNKEL (reference sequence).